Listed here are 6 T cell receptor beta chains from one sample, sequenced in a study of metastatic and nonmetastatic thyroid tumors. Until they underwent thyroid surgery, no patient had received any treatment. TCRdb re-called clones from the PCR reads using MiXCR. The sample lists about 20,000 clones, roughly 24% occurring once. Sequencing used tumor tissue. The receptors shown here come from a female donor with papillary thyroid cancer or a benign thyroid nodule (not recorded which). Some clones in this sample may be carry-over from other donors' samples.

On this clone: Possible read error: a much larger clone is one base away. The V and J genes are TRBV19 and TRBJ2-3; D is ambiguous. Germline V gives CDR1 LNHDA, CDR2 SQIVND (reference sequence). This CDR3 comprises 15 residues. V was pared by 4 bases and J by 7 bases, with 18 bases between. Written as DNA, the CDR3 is TGTGCCAGTAGTACCACCCTATACGTAGGGCATACGCAGTATTTT. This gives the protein CASSTTLYVGHTQYF. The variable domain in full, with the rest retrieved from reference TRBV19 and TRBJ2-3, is DGGITQSPKYLFRKEGQNVTLSCEQNLNHDAMYWYRQDPGQGLRLIYYSQIVNDFQKGDIAEGYSVSREKKESFPLTVTSAQKNPTAFYLCASSTTLYVGHTQYFGPGTRLTVL.

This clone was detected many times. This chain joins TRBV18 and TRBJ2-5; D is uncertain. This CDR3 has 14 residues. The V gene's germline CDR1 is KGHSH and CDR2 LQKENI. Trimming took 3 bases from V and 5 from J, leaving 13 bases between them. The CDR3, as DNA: TGTGCCAGCTCACCGGAGAGCCGCAGGGAGACCCAGTACTTC. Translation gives CASSPESRRETQYF.

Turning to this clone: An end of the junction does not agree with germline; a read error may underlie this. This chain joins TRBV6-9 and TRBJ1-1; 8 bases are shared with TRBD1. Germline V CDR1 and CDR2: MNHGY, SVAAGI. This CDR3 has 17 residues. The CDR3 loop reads CASSFRQGTARNTEALF. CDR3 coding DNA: TGTGCCAGCAGTTTTCGACAGGGGACTGCAAGGAACACTGAAGCTCTCTTT.

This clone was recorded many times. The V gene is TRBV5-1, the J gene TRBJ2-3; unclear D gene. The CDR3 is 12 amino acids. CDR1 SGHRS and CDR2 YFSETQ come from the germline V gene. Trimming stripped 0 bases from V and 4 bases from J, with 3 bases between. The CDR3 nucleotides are TGCGCCAGCAGCTTGGGCGCAGATACGCAGTATTTT. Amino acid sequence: CASSLGADTQYF.

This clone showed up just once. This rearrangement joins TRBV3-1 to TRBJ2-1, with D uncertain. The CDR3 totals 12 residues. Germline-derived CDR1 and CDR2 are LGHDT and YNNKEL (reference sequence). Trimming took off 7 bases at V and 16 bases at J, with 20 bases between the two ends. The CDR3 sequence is CASIHKSLGHFF. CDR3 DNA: TGTGCCAGCATCCACAAGAGCCTCGGGCATTTCTTC.

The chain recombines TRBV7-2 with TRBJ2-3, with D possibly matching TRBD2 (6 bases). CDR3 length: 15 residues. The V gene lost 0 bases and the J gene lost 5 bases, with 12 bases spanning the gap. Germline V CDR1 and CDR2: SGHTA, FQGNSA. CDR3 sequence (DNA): TGTGCCAGCAGCTTAGCCACGGGGGAGGAAGATACGCAGTATTTT. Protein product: CASSLATGEEDTQYF.